The rows below give T cell receptor beta chains drawn from one sample of a study of OX40 agonist ivuxolimab in advanced cancers. The table came from immunoSEQ multiplex PCR; TCRdb's copy has only in-frame clones and leaves some out. The sample yields some 74,000 clones, roughly 94% seen once. Specimen: CD4+ or CD8+ T cells sorted from blood, collected in a trial of the OX40 agonist ivuxolimab. These receptor sequences come from an adult with an advanced solid tumor such as melanoma, head and neck, liver or kidney cancer. The CDR3 runs from the conserved cysteine through the conserved F or W. The D gene is left open where the match is weak. Clone sizes are given selectively: once, few, many, or a class where the clone is expanded.

d_call	v_call	j_call	clone_size	cdr3_aa	cdr3_nt
.	TRBV5-1	TRBJ2-7	.	CASSASSYEQYF	TGCGCCAGCAGCGCCAGCTCCTACGAGCAGTACTTC
.	TRBV29-1	TRBJ2-3	.	CSVVRGDTQYF	TGCAGCGTTGTTAGGGGGGATACGCAGTATTTT
.	TRBV6-5	TRBJ2-7	.	CASSYSSGTLLYEQYF	TGTGCCAGCAGTTACTCGTCAGGCACCCTTCTCTACGAGCAGTACTTC
.	TRBV6-5	TRBJ2-7	.	CASSYSNTPGDEQYF	TGTGCCAGCAGTTACTCGAACACCCCAGGCGACGAGCAGTACTTC
TRBD1	TRBV7-9	TRBJ1-1	once	CASSFPRGRDTEAFF	TGTGCCAGCAGCTTCCCCAGGGGGCGGGACACTGAAGCTTTCTTT
TRBD1	TRBV4-1	TRBJ2-7	.	CASSLRTGGSYEQYF	TGCGCCAGCAGCCTAAGGACAGGGGGCTCCTACGAGCAGTACTTC
.	TRBV6-1	TRBJ1-6	many	CASSEALQGSNSPLHF	TGTGCCAGCAGTGAAGCGCTTCAGGGGAGTAATTCACCCCTCCACTTT
.	TRBV7-6	TRBJ1-4	.	CASSVTEEEKLFF	TGTGCCAGCAGCGTTACAGAGGAGGAAAAACTGTTTTTT
.	TRBV28	TRBJ1-4	.	CASSFISQKLFF	TGTGCCAGCAGTTTTATCTCCCAAAAACTGTTTTTT
.	TRBV28	TRBJ1-5	.	CASSLKFRGKQPQHF	TGTGCCAGCAGTTTAAAATTCAGGGGAAAACAGCCCCAGCATTTT
.	TRBV7-8	TRBJ2-1	.	CASSPGPNNEQFF	TGTGCCAGCAGCCCAGGGCCAAACAATGAGCAGTTCTTC
.	TRBV28	TRBJ1-2	.	CASVRGVNGYTF	TGTGCCAGCGTGCGAGGGGTGAATGGCTACACCTTC
.	TRBV14	TRBJ2-7	.	CASSQGHPLEQYF	TGTGCCAGCAGCCAGGGGCATCCCCTTGAGCAGTACTTC
.	TRBV4-1	TRBJ2-2	.	CASSHLNTGELFF	TGCGCCAGCAGCCATCTGAACACCGGGGAGCTGTTTTTT
.	TRBV7-3	TRBJ2-3	.	CASSAAGDTQYF	TGTGCCAGCAGCGCAGCCGGAGATACGCAGTATTTT
.	TRBV27	TRBJ2-7	.	CASSSGLHLDEQYF	TGTGCCAGCAGTTCGGGACTCCACCTAGACGAGCAGTACTTC
.	TRBV7-9	TRBJ1-4	.	CASSLGGKLFF	TGTGCCAGCAGCTTAGGGGGAAAACTGTTTTTT
.	TRBV6-5	TRBJ2-5	.	CASSSPAAWGTQYF	TGTGCCAGCAGTTCCCCCGCCGCGTGGGGGACCCAGTACTTC
.	TRBV11-3	TRBJ2-2	.	CASASENTGELFF	TGTGCCAGCGCTAGCGAAAACACCGGGGAGCTGTTTTTT
.	TRBV5-6	TRBJ1-6	.	CASSLFRGDRNSPLHF	TGTGCCAGCAGCTTGTTCCGGGGTGACCGTAATTCACCCCTCCACTTT
.	TRBV11-2	TRBJ1-2	.	CASSPSLYGYTF	TGTGCCAGCAGCCCTAGCCTCTATGGCTACACCTTC
.	TRBV6-5	TRBJ2-2	.	CASRVDTSDGELFF	TGTGCCAGCAGGGTCGACACGTCTGACGGGGAGCTGTTTTTT
.	TRBV2	TRBJ1-4	.	CASSVSIEKLFF	TGTGCCAGCAGTGTTAGTATCGAAAAACTGTTTTTT
.	TRBV27	TRBJ2-5	.	CASSPPLRETQYF	TGTGCCAGCAGCCCTCCCCTTCGAGAGACCCAGTACTTC
.	TRBV5-6	TRBJ2-3	.	CASSSTDTQYF	TGTGCCAGCAGCTCCACAGATACGCAGTATTTT
.	TRBV4-3	TRBJ2-1	.	CASSPSRSPYNEQFF	TGCGCCAGCAGCCCCTCCAGGTCTCCGTACAATGAGCAGTTCTTC
.	TRBV29-1	TRBJ1-2	.	CSVGAGANYGYTF	TGCAGCGTTGGGGCGGGAGCTAACTATGGCTACACCTTC
TRBD1	TRBV18	TRBJ2-7	.	CASSQGQGSPPYEQYF	TGTGCCAGCTCTCAGGGACAGGGGTCTCCCCCTTACGAGCAGTACTTC
TRBD1	TRBV19	TRBJ1-1	once	CASRQGVNTEAFF	TGTGCCAGTAGACAGGGGGTGAACACTGAAGCTTTCTTT
.	TRBV6-5	TRBJ1-2	.	CASSSDERPRRYGYTF	TGTGCCAGCAGTTCCGACGAGAGGCCTCGGCGCTATGGCTACACCTTT
.	TRBV10-3	TRBJ2-7	.	CAISEIEQGIHEQYF	TGTGCCATCAGTGAAATCGAACAGGGCATCCACGAGCAGTACTTC
.	TRBV28	TRBJ1-5	.	CASSAGQRVVSPQHF	TGTGCCAGCAGTGCCGGACAGAGGGTGGTTTCGCCCCAGCATTTT
TRBD2	TRBV5-1	TRBJ2-1	once	CASSPPTSGVRNEQFF	TGCGCCAGCAGCCCCCCGACTAGCGGGGTACGCAATGAGCAGTTCTTC
.	TRBV15	TRBJ1-5	few	CATSKAGTLNQPQHF	TGTGCCACCAGCAAAGCCGGGACACTAAATCAGCCCCAGCATTTT
.	TRBV11-1	TRBJ2-5	.	CASSLRGGETQYF	TGTGCCAGCAGCTTAAGGGGGGGAGAGACCCAGTACTTC
.	TRBV28	TRBJ2-7	.	CASSPRGGFDEQYF	TGTGCCAGCAGTCCCCGTGGGGGGTTCGACGAGCAGTACTTC
TRBD2	TRBV27	TRBJ2-1	.	CASSFRGGNEQFF	TGTGCCAGCAGTTTTCGGGGGGGGAATGAGCAGTTCTTC
TRBD1	TRBV4-3	TRBJ1-2	.	CASSHPTGGYGYTF	TGCGCCAGCAGCCACCCGACAGGGGGCTATGGCTACACCTTC
.	TRBV27	TRBJ2-7	once	CASSIPVEQYF	TGTGCCAGCAGTATTCCGGTGGAGCAGTACTTC
.	TRBV6-5	TRBJ2-1	.	CASSYGASDEQFF	TGTGCCAGCAGTTACGGAGCCTCGGATGAGCAGTTCTTC
.	TRBV5-4	TRBJ2-7	.	CASSSRGYEQYF	TGTGCCAGCAGCTCCAGGGGTTACGAGCAGTACTTC
.	TRBV4-3	TRBJ1-2	.	CASSLTDSNYGYTF	TGCGCCAGCAGTCTAACGGATTCTAACTATGGCTACACCTTC
.	TRBV18	TRBJ2-1	.	CASSPPYSSNEQFF	TGTGCCAGCTCACCACCTTACTCATCCAATGAGCAGTTCTTC